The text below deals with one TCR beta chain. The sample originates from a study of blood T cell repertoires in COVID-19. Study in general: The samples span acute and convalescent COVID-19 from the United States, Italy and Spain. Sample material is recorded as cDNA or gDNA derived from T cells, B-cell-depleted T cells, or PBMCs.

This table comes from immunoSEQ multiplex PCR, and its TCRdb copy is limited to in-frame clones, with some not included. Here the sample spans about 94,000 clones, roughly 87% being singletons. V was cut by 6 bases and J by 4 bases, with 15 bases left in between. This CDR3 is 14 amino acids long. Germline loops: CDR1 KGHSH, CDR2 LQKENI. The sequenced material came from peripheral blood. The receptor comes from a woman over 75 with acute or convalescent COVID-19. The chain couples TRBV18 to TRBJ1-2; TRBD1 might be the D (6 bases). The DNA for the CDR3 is TGTGCCAGCTCGCTGCAGGGGCAGACCTATGGCTACACCTTC. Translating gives CASSLQGQTYGYTF.